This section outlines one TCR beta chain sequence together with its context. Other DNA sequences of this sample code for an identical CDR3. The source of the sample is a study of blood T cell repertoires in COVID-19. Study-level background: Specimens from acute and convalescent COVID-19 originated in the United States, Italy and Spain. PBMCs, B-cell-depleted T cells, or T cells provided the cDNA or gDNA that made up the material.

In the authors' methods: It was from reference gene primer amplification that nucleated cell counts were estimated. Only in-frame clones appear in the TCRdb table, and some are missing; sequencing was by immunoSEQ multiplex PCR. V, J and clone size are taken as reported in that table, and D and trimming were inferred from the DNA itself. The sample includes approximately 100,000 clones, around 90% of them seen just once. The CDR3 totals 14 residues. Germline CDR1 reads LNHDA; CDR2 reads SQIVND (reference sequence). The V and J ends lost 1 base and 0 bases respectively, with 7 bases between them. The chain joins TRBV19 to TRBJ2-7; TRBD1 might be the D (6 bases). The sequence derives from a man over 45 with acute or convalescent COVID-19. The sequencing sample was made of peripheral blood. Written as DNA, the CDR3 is TGTGCCAGTAGTATAGGAGGGGGCTCCTACGAGCAGTACTTC. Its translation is CASSIGGGSYEQYF.